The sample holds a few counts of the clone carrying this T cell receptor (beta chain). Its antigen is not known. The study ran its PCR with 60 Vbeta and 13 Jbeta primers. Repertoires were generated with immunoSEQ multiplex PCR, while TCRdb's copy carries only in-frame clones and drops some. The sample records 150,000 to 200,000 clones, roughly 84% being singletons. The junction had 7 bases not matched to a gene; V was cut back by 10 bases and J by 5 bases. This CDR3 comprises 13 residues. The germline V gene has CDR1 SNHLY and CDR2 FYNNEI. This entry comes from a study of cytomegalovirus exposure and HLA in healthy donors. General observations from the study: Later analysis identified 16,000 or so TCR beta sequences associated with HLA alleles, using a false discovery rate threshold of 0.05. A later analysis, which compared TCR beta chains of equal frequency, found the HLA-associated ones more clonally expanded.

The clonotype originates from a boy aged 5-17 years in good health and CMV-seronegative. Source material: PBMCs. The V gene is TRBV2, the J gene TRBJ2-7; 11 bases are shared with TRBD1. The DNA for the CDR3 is TGTGCCATCCTGGGACAGGGGGAGGACGAGCAGTACTTC. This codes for CAILGQGEDEQYF.